This T cell receptor beta chain originates from a study of blood T cell repertoires in COVID-19. The J segment lost 1 base and the V segment lost 4 bases, leaving 5 bases of the junction unmatched. Germline loops: CDR1 SGDLS, CDR2 YYNGEE. The CDR3 has 15 amino acids. Assay used: immunoSEQ multiplex PCR; TCRdb lists only in-frame clones, some missing. The sample lists 95,000 to 130,000 clones, roughly 83% occurring once. The receptor was derived from a young man with acute or convalescent COVID-19. Sequencing used peripheral blood. The chain joins TRBV9 to TRBJ2-3; 8 bases agree with TRBD2. The CDR3 here is CASSSQAGGTDTQYF. CDR3 DNA sequence: TGTGCCAGCAGCTCCCAAGCGGGAGGCACAGATACGCAGTATTTT.